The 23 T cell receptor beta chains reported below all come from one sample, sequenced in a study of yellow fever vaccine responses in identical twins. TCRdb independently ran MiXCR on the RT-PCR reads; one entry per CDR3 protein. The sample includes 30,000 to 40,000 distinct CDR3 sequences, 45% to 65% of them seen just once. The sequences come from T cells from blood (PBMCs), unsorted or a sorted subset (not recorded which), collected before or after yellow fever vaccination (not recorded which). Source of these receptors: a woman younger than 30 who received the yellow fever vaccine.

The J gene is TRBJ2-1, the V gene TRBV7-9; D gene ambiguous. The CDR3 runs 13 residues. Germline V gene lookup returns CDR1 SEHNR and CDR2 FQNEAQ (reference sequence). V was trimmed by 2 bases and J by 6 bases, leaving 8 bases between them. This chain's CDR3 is CASSLIWGNEQFF. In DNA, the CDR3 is TGTGCCAGCAGCTTAATCTGGGGCAATGAGCAGTTCTTC.

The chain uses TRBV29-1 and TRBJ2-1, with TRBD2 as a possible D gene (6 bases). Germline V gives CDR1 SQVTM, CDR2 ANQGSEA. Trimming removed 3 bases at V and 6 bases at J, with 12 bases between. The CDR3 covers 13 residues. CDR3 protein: CSVEEGIANEQFF. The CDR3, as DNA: TGCAGCGTTGAGGAGGGAATCGCCAATGAGCAGTTCTTC.

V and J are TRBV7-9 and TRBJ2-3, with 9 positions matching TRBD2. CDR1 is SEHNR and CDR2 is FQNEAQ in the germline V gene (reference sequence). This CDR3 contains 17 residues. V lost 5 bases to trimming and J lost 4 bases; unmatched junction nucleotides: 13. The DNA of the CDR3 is TGTGCCAGCAGCAAGGGACTAGCAGGTACCACGGCAGATACGCAGTATTTT. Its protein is CASSKGLAGTTADTQYF.

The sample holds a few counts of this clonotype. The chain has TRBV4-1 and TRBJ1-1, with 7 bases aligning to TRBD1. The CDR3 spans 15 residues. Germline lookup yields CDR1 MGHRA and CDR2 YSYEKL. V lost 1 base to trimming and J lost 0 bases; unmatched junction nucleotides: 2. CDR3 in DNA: TGCGCCAGCAGCCAAGGACAGGGATTGAACACTGAAGCTTTCTTT. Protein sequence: CASSQGQGLNTEAFF.

In nucleotides, the CDR3 is TGCAGCGTTGAGGACAGGGAGAACACTGAAGCTTTCTTT. The encoded protein is CSVEDRENTEAFF. V is TRBV29-1 and J is TRBJ1-1; 8 nucleotides line up with TRBD1. V dropped 3 bases and J dropped 1; count of bases not matched to a gene: 1. This CDR3 is built from 13 residues. Germline V gene data show CDR1 as SQVTM and CDR2 as ANQGSEA.

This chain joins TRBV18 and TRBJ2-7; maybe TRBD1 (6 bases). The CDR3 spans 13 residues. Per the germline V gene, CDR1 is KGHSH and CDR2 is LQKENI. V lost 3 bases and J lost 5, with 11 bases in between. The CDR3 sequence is CASSPPQGDEQYV. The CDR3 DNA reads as TGTGCCAGCTCACCGCCACAGGGCGACGAGCAGTACGTC.

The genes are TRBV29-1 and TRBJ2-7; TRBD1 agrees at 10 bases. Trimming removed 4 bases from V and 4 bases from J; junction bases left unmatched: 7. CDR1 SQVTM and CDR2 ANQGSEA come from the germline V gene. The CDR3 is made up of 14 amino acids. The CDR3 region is CSVAGQGFGYEQYF. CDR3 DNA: TGCAGCGTTGCGGGACAGGGGTTCGGGTACGAGCAGTACTTC.

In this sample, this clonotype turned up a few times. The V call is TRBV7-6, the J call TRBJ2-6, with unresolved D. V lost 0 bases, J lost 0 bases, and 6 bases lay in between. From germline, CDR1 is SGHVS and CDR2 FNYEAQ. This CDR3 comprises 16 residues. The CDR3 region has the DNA TGTGCCAGCAGCTTAGCCCACCTCTCTGGGGCCAACGTCCTGACTTTC. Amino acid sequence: CASSLAHLSGANVLTF.

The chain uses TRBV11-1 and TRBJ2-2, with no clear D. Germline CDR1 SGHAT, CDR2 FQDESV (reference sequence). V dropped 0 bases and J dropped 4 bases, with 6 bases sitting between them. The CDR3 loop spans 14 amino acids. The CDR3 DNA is TGTGCCAGCAGCTTAGCCCTCCCCACCGGGGAGCTGTTTTTT. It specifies CASSLALPTGELFF.

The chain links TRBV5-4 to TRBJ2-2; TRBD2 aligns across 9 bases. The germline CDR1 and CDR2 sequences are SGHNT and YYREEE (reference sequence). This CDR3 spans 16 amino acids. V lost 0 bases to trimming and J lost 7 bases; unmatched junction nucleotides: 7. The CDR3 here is CASSLEAGGPDGELFF. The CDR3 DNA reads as TGTGCCAGCAGCTTGGAGGCGGGAGGGCCCGACGGGGAGCTGTTTTTT.

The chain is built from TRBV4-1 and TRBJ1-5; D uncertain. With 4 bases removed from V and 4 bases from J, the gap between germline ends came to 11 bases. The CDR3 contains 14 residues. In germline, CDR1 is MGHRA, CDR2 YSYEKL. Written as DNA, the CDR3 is TGCGCCAGCAGCCTAAGCACAGCGAATCAGCCCCAGCATTTT. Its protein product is CASSLSTANQPQHF.

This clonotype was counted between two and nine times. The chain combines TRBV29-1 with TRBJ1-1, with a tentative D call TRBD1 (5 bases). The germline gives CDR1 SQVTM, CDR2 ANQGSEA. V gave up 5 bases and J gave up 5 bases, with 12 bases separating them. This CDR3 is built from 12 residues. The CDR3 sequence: CSVPGGGTEAFF. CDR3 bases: TGCAGCGTTCCGGGGGGAGGAACTGAAGCTTTCTTT.

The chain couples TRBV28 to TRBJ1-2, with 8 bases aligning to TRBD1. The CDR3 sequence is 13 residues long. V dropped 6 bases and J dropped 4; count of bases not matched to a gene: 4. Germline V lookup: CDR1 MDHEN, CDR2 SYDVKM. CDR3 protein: CASRNRGAYGYTF. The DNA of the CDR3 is TGTGCCAGCAGAAACAGGGGGGCCTATGGCTACACCTTC.

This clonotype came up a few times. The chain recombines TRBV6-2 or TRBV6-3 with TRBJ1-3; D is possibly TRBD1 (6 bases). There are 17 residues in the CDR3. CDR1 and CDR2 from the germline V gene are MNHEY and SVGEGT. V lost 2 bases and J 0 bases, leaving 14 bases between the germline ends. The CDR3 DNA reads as TGTGCCAGCAGTTACAAACGGACAGCAAACTCTGGAAACACCATATATTTT. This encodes CASSYKRTANSGNTIYF.

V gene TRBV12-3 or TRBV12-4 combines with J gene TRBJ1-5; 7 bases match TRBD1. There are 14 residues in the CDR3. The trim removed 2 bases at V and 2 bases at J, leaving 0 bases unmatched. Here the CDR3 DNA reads TGTGCCAGCAGTTTACAGGGGGGCAATCAGCCCCAGCATTTT. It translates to CASSLQGGNQPQHF.

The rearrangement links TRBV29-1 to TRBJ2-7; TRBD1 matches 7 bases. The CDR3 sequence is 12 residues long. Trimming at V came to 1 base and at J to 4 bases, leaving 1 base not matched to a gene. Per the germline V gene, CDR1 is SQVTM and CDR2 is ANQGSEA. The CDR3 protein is CSVEAGQYEQYF. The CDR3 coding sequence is TGCAGCGTTGAAGCGGGACAGTACGAGCAGTACTTC.

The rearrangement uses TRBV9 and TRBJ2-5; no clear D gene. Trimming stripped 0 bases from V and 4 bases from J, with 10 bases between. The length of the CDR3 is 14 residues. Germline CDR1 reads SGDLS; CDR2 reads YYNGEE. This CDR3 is CASSVEDGPETQYF. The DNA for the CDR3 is TGTGCCAGCAGCGTAGAGGATGGCCCAGAGACCCAGTACTTC. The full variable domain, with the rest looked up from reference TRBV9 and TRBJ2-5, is DSGVTQTPKHLITATGQRVTLRCSPRSGDLSVYWYQQSLDQGLQFLIQYYNGEERAKGNILERFSAQQFPDLHSELNLSSLELGDSALYFCASSVEDGPETQYFGPGTRLLVL.

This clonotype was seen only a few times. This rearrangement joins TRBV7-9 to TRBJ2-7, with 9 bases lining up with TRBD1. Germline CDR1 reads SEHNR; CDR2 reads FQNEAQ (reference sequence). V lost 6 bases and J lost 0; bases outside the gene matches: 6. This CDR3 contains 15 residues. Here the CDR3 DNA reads TGTGCCAGCAGTTCCGGGACAGGGCTCTCCTACGAGCAGTACTTC. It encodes CASSSGTGLSYEQYF. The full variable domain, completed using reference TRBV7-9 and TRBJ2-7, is DTGVSQNPRHKITKRGQNVTFRCDPISEHNRLYWYRQTLGQGPEFLTYFQNEAQLEKSRLLSDRFSAERPKGSFSTLEIQRTEQGDSAMYLCASSSGTGLSYEQYFGPGTRLTVT.

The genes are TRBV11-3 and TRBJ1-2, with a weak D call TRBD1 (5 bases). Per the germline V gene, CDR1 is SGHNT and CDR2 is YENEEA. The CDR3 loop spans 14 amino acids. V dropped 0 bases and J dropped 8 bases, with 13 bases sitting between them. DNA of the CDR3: TGTGCCAGCAGCTTAGATTTAGGGGCTGAGGGCTACACCTTC. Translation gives CASSLDLGAEGYTF.

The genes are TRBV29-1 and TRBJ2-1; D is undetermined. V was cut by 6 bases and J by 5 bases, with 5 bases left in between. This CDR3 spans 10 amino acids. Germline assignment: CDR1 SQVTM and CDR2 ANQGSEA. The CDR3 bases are TGCAGCGTGGGTAACAATGAGCAGTTCTTC. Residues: CSVGNNEQFF.

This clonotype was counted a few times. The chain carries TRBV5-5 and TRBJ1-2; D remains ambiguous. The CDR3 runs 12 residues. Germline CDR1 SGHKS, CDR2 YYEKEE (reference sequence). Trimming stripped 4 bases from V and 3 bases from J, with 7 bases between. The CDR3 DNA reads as TGTGCCAGCAGCACCGAGTACTATGGCTACACCTTC. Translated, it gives CASSTEYYGYTF.

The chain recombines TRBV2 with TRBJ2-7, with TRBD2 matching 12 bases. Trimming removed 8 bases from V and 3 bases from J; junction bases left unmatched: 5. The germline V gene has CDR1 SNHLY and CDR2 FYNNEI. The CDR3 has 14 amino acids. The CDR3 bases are TGTGCCAGCCGCGAGACTAGCGGGAGCTACGAGCAGTACTTC. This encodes CASRETSGSYEQYF.

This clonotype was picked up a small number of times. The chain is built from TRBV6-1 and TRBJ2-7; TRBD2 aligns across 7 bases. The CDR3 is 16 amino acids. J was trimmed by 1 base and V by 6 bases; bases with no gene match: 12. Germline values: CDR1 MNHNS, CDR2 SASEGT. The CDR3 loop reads CASSRLGEGRSYEQYF. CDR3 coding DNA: TGTGCCAGCAGCCGCCTAGGGGAGGGCCGGTCCTACGAGCAGTACTTC.